The next 24 T cell receptor beta chains were all read from a single sample in a study of cytomegalovirus exposure and HLA in healthy donors (dated by TCRdb to the late 2010s). The library was generated by the immunoSEQ multiplex PCR assay. The clones in this table, taken by TCRdb from immuneACCESS, are in-frame only. Not every clone is retained; where verified, under half of the shortfall comes from an unresolved V gene, and the cause of the rest is unknown. The sample yields tens of thousands of clones; approximately 90% were counted once. The biggest ten clones account for 3.5% to 4.5% of the sample. Specimen: PBMCs. The receptors were gathered from a woman younger than 30 in good health and CMV-seropositive.

The CDR3 here is CASSFRSIAGYTF. CDR3 nucleotide sequence: TGTGCCAGCAGTTTCCGGTCCATTGCTGGCTACACCTTC. The chain couples TRBV28 to TRBJ1-2; D is unclear. The germline gives CDR1 MDHEN, CDR2 SYDVKM. This CDR3 spans 13 amino acids. With 3 bases removed from V and 7 bases from J, the gap between germline ends came to 12 bases.

The CDR3 DNA reads as TGTGCCAGCACCAATGCCCCAGCTAACTATGGCTACACCTTC. It codes for CASTNAPANYGYTF. The rearrangement uses TRBV6-5 and TRBJ1-2; D ambiguous. The CDR3 sequence is 14 residues long. Germline V gives CDR1 MNHEY, CDR2 SVGAGI. Trimming pared 7 bases from V and 0 bases from J, leaving 12 bases between.

This chain uses TRBV19 with TRBJ2-3; D might be TRBD1 (5 bases). Trimming pared 3 bases from V and 2 bases from J, leaving 9 bases between. The CDR3 is 14 residues long. CDR1 and CDR2 from the germline V gene are LNHDA and SQIVND (reference sequence). The CDR3 protein is CASSMAGITDTQYF. DNA of the CDR3: TGTGCCAGTAGTATGGCAGGGATCACAGATACGCAGTATTTT.

The rearrangement joins TRBV2 to TRBJ2-7; 11 bases align to TRBD1. CDR3 length: 14 amino acids. V lost 5 bases to trimming and J lost 9 bases; unmatched junction nucleotides: 9. Germline V gives CDR1 SNHLY, CDR2 FYNNEI. The CDR3 loop is CASSNGQGAVGQYF. CDR3 DNA: TGTGCCAGCAGTAACGGACAGGGGGCGGTCGGGCAGTACTTC.

The chain couples TRBV15 to TRBJ1-5; D remains unclear. The germline V and J ends were trimmed by 1 base and 0 bases, with 4 bases remaining between them. This CDR3 has 14 amino acids. Per the germline V gene, CDR1 is LNHNV and CDR2 is YYDKDF (reference sequence). The CDR3, as DNA: TGTGCCACCAGCAGAGCCAATAGCAATCAGCCCCAGCATTTT. Its protein product is CATSRANSNQPQHF.

The V call is TRBV27, the J call TRBJ1-4; 7 bases match TRBD1. V lost 1 base and J lost 9; bases outside the gene matches: 14. The CDR3 consists of 17 residues. CDR1 is MNHEY, CDR2 SMNVEV, per germline (reference sequence). The CDR3 loop reads CASSLFGRGKYEKKLFF. CDR3 DNA: TGTGCCAGCAGTTTATTTGGCAGGGGGAAGTATGAAAAAAAACTGTTTTTT.

J is TRBJ2-7 and V is TRBV7-9; possibly TRBD2 for D (6 bases). The germline CDR1 and CDR2 sequences are SEHNR and FQNEAQ (reference sequence). Trimming shortened V by 5 bases and J by 9 bases, and 14 bases separated the two germline ends. The CDR3 extends over 12 amino acids. CDR3 sequence: CASSREILGQYF. Written as DNA, the CDR3 is TGTGCCAGCAGCCGGGAGATTCTCGGGCAGTACTTC.

The V and J genes are TRBV19 and TRBJ1-5; 8 bases are a match to TRBD1. Looked up from germline, CDR1 is LNHDA and CDR2 is SQIVND (reference sequence). The CDR3 is 15 residues long. J lost 4 bases, V lost 7 bases, and 9 bases had no gene match. CDR3 region: CASTLDRALNQPQHF. CDR3 nucleotide sequence: TGTGCCAGTACCCTGGACAGGGCCTTAAATCAGCCCCAGCATTTT.

V is TRBV18 and J is TRBJ2-7; 7 nucleotides align to TRBD1. The ends lost 6 bases at V and 4 bases at J; junction bases unmatched: 15. Germline loops: CDR1 KGHSH, CDR2 LQKENI. This CDR3 is 16 amino acids long. CDR3 sequence reads: CASSEPQGLGFYEQYF. The CDR3 DNA is TGTGCCAGCTCCGAGCCACAGGGGTTGGGTTTTTACGAGCAGTACTTC.

The chain employs TRBV6-6 and TRBJ1-2; D is unresolved. CDR1 and CDR2 from the germline V gene are MNHNY and SVGAGI (reference sequence). CDR3 length: 10 amino acids. The CDR3 is CGSGNYGYTF. DNA for the CDR3: TGTGGGTCGGGTAACTATGGCTACACCTTC.

This clone was seen a single time. The chain employs TRBV19 and TRBJ2-7; weak D call: TRBD1 (5 bases). Per the germline V gene, CDR1 is LNHDA and CDR2 is SQIVND (reference sequence). V lost 5 bases, J lost 1 base, and 12 bases lay in between. The CDR3 totals 14 residues. CDR3 sequence: CASSWGESSYEQYF. The CDR3, as DNA: TGTGCCAGTAGTTGGGGCGAAAGTTCCTACGAGCAGTACTTC.

The chain has TRBV6-4 and TRBJ2-1; 7 positions match TRBD2. The CDR3 covers 14 residues. Germline CDR1 reads MRHNA; CDR2 reads SNTAGT. After removal of 2 bases from V and 5 bases from J, the junction contained 3 bases not matched to a gene. The CDR3 DNA reads TGTGCCAGCAGTGACCGAGCGGGGAACAATGAGCAGTTCTTC. It translates to CASSDRAGNNEQFF.

The chain is built from TRBV19 and TRBJ2-3, with a weak D call TRBD1 (6 bases). Trimming removed 3 bases at V and 1 base at J, with 8 bases between. This CDR3 has 14 amino acids. The germline V gene has CDR1 LNHDA and CDR2 SQIVND (reference sequence). The chain's CDR3 is CASSMAGGTDTQYF. The CDR3 DNA reads TGTGCCAGTAGTATGGCAGGGGGCACAGATACGCAGTATTTT.

The chain is built from TRBV6-9 and TRBJ1-1; D is possibly TRBD1 (5 bases). There are 13 residues in the CDR3. CDR1 and CDR2 (germline): MNHGY, SVAAGI. Trimming stripped 4 bases from V and 2 bases from J, with 8 bases between. The CDR3 region has the DNA TGTGCCAGCAGTTTGGGGCTTAACACTGAAGCTTTCTTT. It translates to CASSLGLNTEAFF.

The J gene is TRBJ2-3, the V gene TRBV6-5; the match to TRBD2 covers 10 bases. The CDR3 length is 16 residues. With V trimmed by 4 bases and J by 5 bases, 9 bases remained unmatched. From germline, CDR1 is MNHEY and CDR2 SVGAGI. The CDR3, as DNA: TGTGCCAGCAGTTTTAGCGGGAGGCCCACCAGAGATACGCAGTATTTT. As protein: CASSFSGRPTRDTQYF.

This rearrangement joins TRBV13 to TRBJ1-2, with a weak D call TRBD1 (6 bases). The germline V and J ends were trimmed by 5 bases and 5 bases, with 18 bases remaining between them. This CDR3 has 15 amino acids. Germline-derived CDR1 and CDR2 are PRHDT and FYEKMQ (reference sequence). In DNA, the CDR3 is TGTGCCAGCAGCCCTCGTGGGGGCCCCCCTTATGGCTACACCTTC. Amino acids: CASSPRGGPPYGYTF. The full variable domain, its missing parts supplied by reference TRBV13 and TRBJ1-2, is AAGVIQSPRHLIKEKRETATLKCYPIPRHDTVYWYQQGPGQDPQFLISFYEKMQSDKGSIPDRFSAQQFSDYHSELNMSSLELGDSALYFCASSPRGGPPYGYTFGSGTRLTVV.

The chain employs TRBV9 and TRBJ2-1; 9 bases align to TRBD2. Germline V gene lookup returns CDR1 SGDLS and CDR2 YYNGEE. The length of the CDR3 is 15 residues. The V segment lost 0 bases and the J segment 9 bases; nucleotides outside the gene matches: 7. CDR3 nucleotides: TGTGCCAGCAGCGTAGTAGCTAGCGGGATCGGTGAGCAGTTCTTC. Its protein is CASSVVASGIGEQFF.

V and J are TRBV27 and TRBJ2-1; 14 positions match TRBD2. The CDR3 is made up of 15 amino acids. V shed 3 bases, J shed 6 bases, and the junction held 1 base outside the gene matches. Per germline, CDR1 MNHEY and CDR2 SMNVEV (reference sequence). This CDR3 is CASSFGTSGSNEQFF. The DNA for the CDR3 is TGTGCCAGCAGTTTTGGGACTAGCGGGAGCAATGAGCAGTTCTTC.

The chain carries TRBV27 and TRBJ2-7, with 10 bases aligning to TRBD1. Germline-derived CDR1 and CDR2 are MNHEY and SMNVEV (reference sequence). The CDR3 sequence is 14 residues long. J was trimmed by 5 bases and V by 3 bases; bases with no gene match: 4. CDR3 amino acids: CASSFRDRGHEQYF. DNA for the CDR3: TGTGCCAGCAGTTTCCGGGACAGGGGCCACGAGCAGTACTTC.

This chain joins TRBV27 and TRBJ2-6, with 12 bases identical to TRBD2. Germline-derived CDR1 and CDR2 are MNHEY and SMNVEV (reference sequence). V shed 4 bases, J shed 2 bases, and the junction held 18 bases outside the gene matches. The CDR3 runs 22 residues. The CDR3 nucleotides are TGTGCCAGCAGTTCTCTCCTACCGACTAGCGGGAGTCGGTTCGCTGGGGCCAACGTCCTGACTTTC. Its translation: CASSSLLPTSGSRFAGANVLTF. Full variable domain (remainder filled in from reference TRBV27 and TRBJ2-6): EAQVTQNPRYLITVTGKKLTVTCSQNMNHEYMSWYRQDPGLGLRQIYYSMNVEVTDKGDVPEGYKVSRKEKRNFPLILESPSPNQTSLYFCASSSLLPTSGSRFAGANVLTFGAGSRLTVL.

The chain recombines TRBV4-2 with TRBJ2-3, with TRBD1 as a possible D gene (6 bases). Germline V lookup: CDR1 LGHNA, CDR2 YNFKEQ. Trimming took off 0 bases at V and 2 bases at J, with 18 bases between the two ends. The CDR3 has 18 amino acids. DNA of the CDR3: TGTGCCAGCAGCCAAGAGAGTCCTTGGACAGCCAACACAGATACGCAGTATTTT. Translating it yields CASSQESPWTANTDTQYF.

This chain links TRBV7-9 with TRBJ1-4; D possibly corresponds to TRBD1 (5 bases). This CDR3 region has 18 residues. CDR1 is SEHNR, CDR2 FQNEAQ, per germline (reference sequence). With 4 bases removed from V and 7 bases from J, the gap between germline ends came to 25 bases. The CDR3 DNA reads TGTGCCAGCAGCTCCCACCTCCTCCAGGGAGGTGGGTTTGAAAAACTGTTTTTT. Its translation is CASSSHLLQGGGFEKLFF.

The V gene is TRBV18, the J gene TRBJ2-2; 7 nucleotides line up with TRBD1. After removal of 6 bases from V and 3 bases from J, the junction contained 10 bases not matched to a gene. Germline V gives CDR1 KGHSH, CDR2 LQKENI. The CDR3 length is 16 residues. The chain's CDR3 is CASSQQRTGDTGELFF. The DNA for the CDR3 is TGTGCCAGCTCTCAACAAAGGACAGGCGACACCGGGGAGCTGTTTTTT.

The sample holds a few counts of this clone. The rearrangement joins TRBV6-5 to TRBJ1-2, with 10 bases that match TRBD1. Per the germline V gene, CDR1 is MNHEY and CDR2 is SVGAGI. V lost 0 bases and J lost 3; bases outside the gene matches: 1. This CDR3 is 15 amino acids long. The CDR3 reads CASSYSDRGYYGYTF. The CDR3 bases are TGTGCCAGCAGTTACTCGGACAGGGGGTACTATGGCTACACCTTC.